A single sample gave rise to the 30 T cell receptor beta chains below, sequenced in a study of blood T cells in healthy people across ages. Together with a sample-barcoded 5' primer, a J-beta primer mix was included in a second PCR lasting about 6 to 12 cycles. One entry per CDR3 protein results from TCRdb running MiXCR on the 5' RACE reads. Here the sample spans around 1.5 million distinct CDR3 sequences, approximately 59% being singletons. The sequencing sample was made of blood. Receptor source: a man aged 18 to 30 in good health.

The sample holds one count of this clonotype. The chain carries TRBV7-6 and TRBJ2-2; D is perhaps TRBD1 or TRBD2 (5 bases each). The germline gives CDR1 SGHVS, CDR2 FNYEAQ. The germline V and J ends were trimmed by 2 bases and 6 bases, with 16 bases remaining between them. The CDR3 sequence is 16 residues long. The CDR3 DNA reads as TGTGCCAGCAGCTTAATCCCCCGACGGGGCCCCGGGGAGCTGTTTTTT. Translated: CASSLIPRRGPGELFF.

CDR3 sequence: CSPVSLNTEAFF. CDR3 sequence (DNA): TGCAGCCCGGTTTCCCTGAACACTGAAGCTTTCTTT. This chain joins TRBV20-1 and TRBJ1-1; D is uncertain. This CDR3 spans 12 amino acids. The germline gives CDR1 DFQATT, CDR2 SNEGSKA (reference sequence).

The rearrangement links TRBV10-1 to TRBJ2-1, with D possibly matching TRBD2 (6 bases). From germline, CDR1 is WNHNN and CDR2 SYGVQD (reference sequence). The V gene lost 0 bases and the J gene lost 7 bases, with 16 bases spanning the gap. This CDR3 region has 16 residues. CDR3 sequence (DNA): TGCGCCAGCAGTGAGTCTGGCCGGGGGACCGGGAATGAGCAGTTCTTC. It yields the protein CASSESGRGTGNEQFF.

This chain uses TRBV3-1 with TRBJ2-6; 13 nucleotides match TRBD2. This CDR3 has 20 amino acids. In germline, CDR1 is LGHDT, CDR2 YNNKEL (reference sequence). The V and J ends lost 2 bases and 0 bases, in that order; junction bases with no gene match: 7. This CDR3 is CASSQSTSGGRSSGANVLTF. CDR3 nucleotides: TGTGCCAGCAGCCAATCGACTAGCGGGGGGCGTAGCTCTGGGGCCAACGTCCTGACTTTC.

The chain has TRBV6-5 and TRBJ2-1; tentative D call: TRBD2 (6 bases). V lost 8 bases and J 4 bases, leaving 9 bases between the germline ends. Germline values: CDR1 MNHEY, CDR2 SVGAGI. This CDR3 region has 12 residues. The CDR3 sequence: CASRERYNEQFF. The CDR3 DNA follows: TGTGCCAGCCGGGAGAGATACAATGAGCAGTTCTTC.

Concerning this clonotype: Relative to the germline gene, one junction end is altered; a read error may explain this. The chain carries TRBV20-1 and TRBJ1-5; D perhaps matches TRBD1 (5 bases). Germline CDR1 reads DFQATT; CDR2 reads SNEGSKA (reference sequence). The CDR3 loop spans 15 amino acids. This CDR3 reads CSAKLPGVSNQPQHF. The CDR3 DNA follows: TGCAGCGCTAAACTTCCGGGGGTTAGCAATCAGCCCCAGCATTTT.

This clonotype was seen a few times. The chain combines TRBV25-1 with TRBJ2-7; no clear D gene. Germline V CDR1 and CDR2: MGHDK, SYGVNS. CDR3 length: 12 amino acids. The ends were cut back, 4 bases at V and 4 bases at J, with 8 bases in the middle. CDR3: CASSGQFYEQYF. In DNA, the CDR3 is TGTGCCAGCAGTGGCCAGTTTTACGAGCAGTACTTC.

This clonotype was observed a few times. The chain has TRBV3-1 and TRBJ2-6, with D maybe TRBD1 (6 bases). V was pared by 4 bases and J by 2 bases, with 9 bases between. The CDR3 sequence is 15 residues long. The V gene's germline CDR1 is LGHDT and CDR2 YNNKEL (reference sequence). The CDR3 loop reads CASSLTGPGANVLTF. The CDR3 DNA reads as TGTGCCAGCAGCCTTACAGGGCCTGGGGCCAACGTCCTGACTTTC.

The chain couples TRBV14 to TRBJ2-5, with D possibly being TRBD1 (5 bases). CDR1 is SGHDN and CDR2 is FVKESK in the germline V gene. V lost 4 bases to trimming and J lost 5 bases, with 8 bases between them. The CDR3 has 12 amino acids. The chain's CDR3 is CASSRKGETQYF. Written as DNA, the CDR3 is TGTGCCAGCAGCCGGAAGGGGGAGACCCAGTACTTC.

This clonotype showed up just a few times. The chain couples TRBV7-2 to TRBJ2-5; D gene uncertain. The CDR3 spans 17 residues. The germline V and J ends were trimmed by 1 base and 0 bases, with 15 bases remaining between them. Germline lookup yields CDR1 SGHTA and CDR2 FQGNSA. Here the CDR3 DNA reads TGTGCCAGCAGCTTAGAAGGAAGGGCTCCGTACCAAGAGACCCAGTACTTC. It codes for CASSLEGRAPYQETQYF.

The gene calls are TRBV12-3 or TRBV12-4 and TRBJ2-5; D possibly uses TRBD1 or TRBD2 (5 bases each). Trimming shortened V by 6 bases and J by 4 bases, and 12 bases separated the two germline ends. This CDR3 has 13 residues. The DNA of the CDR3 is TGTGCCAGCAGCCACGGGACGTTAGAGACCCAGTACTTC. As protein: CASSHGTLETQYF.

This clonotype has a handful of counts. V is TRBV25-1 and J is TRBJ2-3; TRBD1 matches 7 bases. Germline V lookup: CDR1 MGHDK, CDR2 SYGVNS. The CDR3 totals 13 residues. Trimming took 7 bases from V and 6 from J; bases not matched to a gene: 7. The CDR3 is CASTQTGIDTQYF. The CDR3 DNA reads as TGTGCCAGCACCCAGACAGGGATCGATACGCAGTATTTT.

J is TRBJ2-5 and V is TRBV6-2 or TRBV6-3, with D perhaps being TRBD1 or TRBD2 (5 bases each). Germline V gives CDR1 MNHEY, CDR2 SVGEGT. The V gene lost 0 bases and the J gene lost 5 bases, with 13 bases spanning the gap. The CDR3 sequence is 15 residues long. Here the CDR3 DNA reads TGTGCCAGCAGTTACTCGAGAGGGGCCGGGGAGACCCAGTACTTC. Translation: CASSYSRGAGETQYF.

The rearrangement joins TRBV20-1 to TRBJ2-1; TRBD2 matches 7 bases. Germline CDR1 DFQATT, CDR2 SNEGSKA (reference sequence). Trimming at V came to 6 bases and at J to 2 bases, leaving 10 bases not matched to a gene. This CDR3 has 15 amino acids. This CDR3 reads CSARSGNPTYNEQFF. The CDR3 DNA reads as TGCAGTGCGAGGAGCGGGAACCCCACCTACAATGAGCAGTTCTTC.

The chain combines TRBV6-2 or TRBV6-3 with TRBJ1-2; D is undetermined. Germline CDR1 reads MNHEY; CDR2 reads SVGEGT. Trimming pared 4 bases from V and 5 bases from J, leaving 14 bases between. The CDR3 totals 14 residues. The CDR3, as DNA: TGTGCCAGCAGTTTAAATCCGTATTCGTATGGCTACACCTTC. Translation gives CASSLNPYSYGYTF.

The chain combines TRBV5-1 with TRBJ1-2; the match to TRBD1 covers 7 bases. Germline V lookup: CDR1 SGHRS, CDR2 YFSETQ. The CDR3 is 15 amino acids. V was pared by 1 base and J by 10 bases, with 13 bases of the junction left unmatched. This CDR3 is CASSLLTGVGANYTF. Here the CDR3 DNA reads TGCGCCAGCAGCTTGCTCACAGGGGTAGGAGCAAACTACACCTTC. Based on the CDR3 plus reference TRBV5-1 and TRBJ1-2, the full variable domain is KAGVTQTPRYLIKTRGQQVTLSCSPISGHRSVSWYQQTPGQGLQFLFEYFSETQRNKGNFPGRFSGRQFSNSRSEMNVSTLELGDSALYLCASSLLTGVGANYTFGSGTRLTVV.

This clonotype was observed a few times. The chain links TRBV4-2 to TRBJ2-1; D remains unclear. The CDR3 loop spans 15 amino acids. Germline V gives CDR1 LGHNA, CDR2 YNFKEQ. V dropped 1 base and J dropped 2 bases, with 9 bases sitting between them. This CDR3 reads CASSQVPGPYNEQFF. CDR3 sequence (DNA): TGTGCCAGCAGCCAAGTTCCTGGGCCCTACAATGAGCAGTTCTTC.

V usage is TRBV4-1 and J usage is TRBJ1-2; D gene unclear. Germline assignment: CDR1 MGHRA and CDR2 YSYEKL. Trimming shortened V by 1 base and J by 0 bases, and 15 bases separated the two germline ends. The CDR3 extends over 17 amino acids. The CDR3 DNA sequence: TGCGCCAGCAGCCAAGTCTCGACGCCCGGGGCTAACTATGGCTACACCTTC. Amino acids: CASSQVSTPGANYGYTF.

This clonotype showed up just a few times. This sequence joins TRBV15 and TRBJ1-2; D gene ambiguous. The V and J ends lost 0 bases and 2 bases respectively, with 7 bases between them. Germline CDR1 and CDR2: LNHNV and YYDKDF (reference sequence). CDR3 length: 14 residues. The CDR3: CATSRDRGNYGYTF. The DNA for the CDR3 is TGTGCCACCAGCAGAGATCGGGGAAACTATGGCTACACCTTC.

Remarks on this clonotype: A much larger clone sits a single nucleotide away, making a read error possible. V is TRBV7-2 and J is TRBJ2-1; D not resolved. Trimming left V 5 bases short and J 3 bases short, with 11 bases between. Germline CDR1 is SGHTA and CDR2 is FQGNSA. This CDR3 region has 14 residues. The chain's CDR3 is CASSPRTNYNEQFF. The CDR3 DNA is TGTGCCAGCAGCCCCAGGACCAACTACAATGAGCAGTTCTTC.

This clonotype came up a few times. The chain is built from TRBV6-4 and TRBJ2-1, with 8 bases aligning to TRBD1. V trimming: 9 bases; J trimming: 1 base; junction bases outside the gene matches: 5. This CDR3 region has 14 residues. CDR1 and CDR2 (germline): MRHNA, SNTAGT. CDR3 sequence (DNA): TGTGCCAGGCCGGGACAGGAATCCTACAATGAGCAGTTCTTC. The encoded protein is CARPGQESYNEQFF.

The J gene is TRBJ2-7, the V gene TRBV12-3 or TRBV12-4, with a possible D match to TRBD1 (6 bases). The CDR3 has 15 amino acids. V gave up 6 bases and J gave up 7 bases, with 22 bases separating them. The CDR3 DNA follows: TGTGCCAGCAGAACTACCAGGGGATCTGCTGGGGAGCAGTACTTC. Protein product: CASRTTRGSAGEQYF.

This clonotype appeared many times. A clone one base away is much larger, so this may be a read error. The chain uses TRBV5-5 and TRBJ1-2; no firm D call. Trimming shortened V by 4 bases and J by 4 bases, and 17 bases separated the two germline ends. Per germline, CDR1 SGHKS and CDR2 YYEKEE (reference sequence). This CDR3 region has 15 residues. CDR3 DNA sequence: TGTGCCAGCAGCCCGGCCTGCGGCAGAACCTATGGCTACACCTTC. It codes for CASSPACGRTYGYTF.

V and J are TRBV29-1 and TRBJ2-5; D is undetermined. The ends were cut back, 6 bases at V and 4 bases at J, with 15 bases in the middle. In germline, CDR1 is SQVTM, CDR2 ANQGSEA. The CDR3 length is 13 residues. CDR3 residues: CSVVEDPGETQYF. The CDR3 bases are TGCAGCGTCGTCGAGGATCCGGGAGAGACCCAGTACTTC. The full variable domain, in which reference TRBV29-1 and TRBJ2-5 provide the parts outside the CDR3, is SAVISQKPSRDICQRGTSLTIQCQVDSQVTMMFWYRQQPGQSLTLIATANQGSEATYESGFVIDKFPISRPNLTFSTLTVSNMSPEDSSIYLCSVVEDPGETQYFGPGTRLLVL.

The chain combines TRBV15 with TRBJ2-1; D is possibly TRBD2 (5 bases). CDR3 size: 16 residues. CDR1 is LNHNV, CDR2 YYDKDF, per germline (reference sequence). V lost 0 bases to trimming and J lost 0 bases, with 9 bases between them. The CDR3 coding sequence is TGTGCCACCAGCAGAGATACCGGGGTCTCCTACAATGAGCAGTTCTTC. It specifies CATSRDTGVSYNEQFF.

A few counts support this clonotype. This sequence joins TRBV6-2 or TRBV6-3 and TRBJ1-1; tentatively, D is TRBD1 (6 bases). The germline gives CDR1 MNHEY, CDR2 SVGEGT. V was trimmed by 9 bases and J by 3 bases, leaving 14 bases between them. CDR3 length: 13 residues. The chain's CDR3 is CASIGGRDTEAFF. The CDR3 DNA follows: TGTGCCAGTATAGGGGGTCGGGACACTGAAGCTTTCTTT.

The chain uses TRBV4-1 and TRBJ2-1, with TRBD2 identical over 12 bases. Germline V gene data show CDR1 as MGHRA and CDR2 as YSYEKL. The V gene end was trimmed by 1 base and the J gene end by 1 base; junction bases not matched to a gene: 5. The CDR3 spans 18 residues. The CDR3 here is CASSQGTSGNPSYNEQFF. The CDR3 DNA reads as TGCGCCAGCAGCCAAGGGACTAGCGGGAACCCTTCCTACAATGAGCAGTTCTTC.

CDR3 protein: CSARGQGDNYEQYF. The CDR3 bases are TGCAGTGCTAGAGGACAGGGGGATAACTACGAGCAGTACTTC. This chain links TRBV20-1 with TRBJ2-7; TRBD1 agrees at 9 bases. CDR1 and CDR2 from the germline V gene are DFQATT and SNEGSKA (reference sequence). The CDR3 is 14 residues long. J was trimmed by 3 bases and V by 1 base; bases with no gene match: 4.

The CDR3 loop reads CSARGDVGDYSTDTQYF. Here the CDR3 DNA reads TGCAGTGCTAGGGGGGATGTGGGGGATTATAGCACAGATACGCAGTATTTT. V and J are TRBV20-1 and TRBJ2-3; possibly TRBD1 or TRBD2 for D (5 bases each). This CDR3 region has 17 residues. V lost 3 bases to trimming and J lost 0 bases, with 19 bases between them. The germline gives CDR1 DFQATT, CDR2 SNEGSKA (reference sequence).

V usage is TRBV12-3 or TRBV12-4 and J usage is TRBJ1-5; maybe TRBD1 (5 bases). This CDR3 has 15 amino acids. V lost 6 bases to trimming and J lost 6 bases, with 18 bases between them. CDR3 bases: TGTGCCAGCAGCCCCACCCCGAGGGGAGTTCAGCCCCAGCATTTT. It specifies CASSPTPRGVQPQHF.